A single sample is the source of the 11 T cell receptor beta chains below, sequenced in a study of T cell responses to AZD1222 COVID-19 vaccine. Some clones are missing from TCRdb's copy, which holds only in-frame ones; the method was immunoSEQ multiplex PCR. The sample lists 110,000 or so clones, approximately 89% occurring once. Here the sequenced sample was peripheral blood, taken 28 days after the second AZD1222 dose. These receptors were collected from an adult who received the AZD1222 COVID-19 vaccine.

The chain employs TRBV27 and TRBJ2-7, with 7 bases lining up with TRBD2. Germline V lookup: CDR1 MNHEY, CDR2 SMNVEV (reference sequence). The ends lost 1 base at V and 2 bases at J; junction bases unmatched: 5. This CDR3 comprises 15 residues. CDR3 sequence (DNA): TGTGCCAGCAGTTTATTAAGCGGGGTAGCCTACGAGCAGTACTTC. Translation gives CASSLLSGVAYEQYF.

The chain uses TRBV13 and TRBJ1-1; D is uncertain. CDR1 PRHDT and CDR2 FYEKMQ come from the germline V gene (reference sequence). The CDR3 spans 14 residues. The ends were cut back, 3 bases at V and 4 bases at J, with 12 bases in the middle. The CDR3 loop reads CASSFFGPPTEAFF. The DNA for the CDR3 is TGTGCCAGCAGCTTTTTCGGGCCCCCCACTGAAGCTTTCTTT.

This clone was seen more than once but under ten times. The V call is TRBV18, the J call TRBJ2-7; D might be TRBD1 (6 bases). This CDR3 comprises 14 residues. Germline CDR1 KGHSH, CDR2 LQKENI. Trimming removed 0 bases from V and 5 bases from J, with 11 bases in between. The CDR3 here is CASSPPREGDEQYF. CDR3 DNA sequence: TGTGCCAGCTCACCACCACGCGAGGGGGACGAGCAGTACTTC.

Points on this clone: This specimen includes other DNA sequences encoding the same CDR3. The CDR3 DNA reads as TGCGCCAGCAGCCAAGATCTTAGAGGGGCCGGGGAGCTGTTTTTT. Translated: CASSQDLRGAGELFF. The chain links TRBV4-3 to TRBJ2-2, with D possibly being TRBD1 or TRBD2 (5 bases each). Germline V lookup: CDR1 LGHNA, CDR2 YSLEER. V was shortened by 0 bases and J by 6 bases, with 11 bases between the two germline ends. The CDR3 loop spans 15 amino acids.

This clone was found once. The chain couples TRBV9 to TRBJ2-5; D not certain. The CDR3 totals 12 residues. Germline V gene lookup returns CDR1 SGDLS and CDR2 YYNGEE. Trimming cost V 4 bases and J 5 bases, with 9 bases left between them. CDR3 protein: CASSRPQETQYF. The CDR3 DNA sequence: TGTGCCAGCAGCCGTCCTCAGGAGACCCAGTACTTC.

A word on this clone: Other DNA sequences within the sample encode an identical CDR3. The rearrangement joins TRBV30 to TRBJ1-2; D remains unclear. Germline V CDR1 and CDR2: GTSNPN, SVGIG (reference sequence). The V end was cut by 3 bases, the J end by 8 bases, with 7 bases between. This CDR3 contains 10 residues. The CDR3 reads CAWRRGGYTF. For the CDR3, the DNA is TGTGCCTGGAGACGAGGAGGCTACACCTTC.

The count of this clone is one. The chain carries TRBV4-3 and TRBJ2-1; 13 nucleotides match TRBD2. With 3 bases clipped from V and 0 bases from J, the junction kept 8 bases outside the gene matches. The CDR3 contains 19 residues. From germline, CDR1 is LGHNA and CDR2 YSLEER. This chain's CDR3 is CASSQSPGLAGTSYNEQFF. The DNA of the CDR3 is TGCGCCAGCAGCCAGTCCCCGGGACTAGCGGGGACCTCCTACAATGAGCAGTTCTTC.

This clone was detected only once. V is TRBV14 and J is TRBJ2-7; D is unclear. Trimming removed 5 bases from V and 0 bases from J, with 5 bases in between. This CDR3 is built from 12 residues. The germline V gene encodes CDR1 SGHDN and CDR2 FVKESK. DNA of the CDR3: TGTGCCAGCAGCGCCTTCTCCTACGAGCAGTACTTC. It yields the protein CASSAFSYEQYF. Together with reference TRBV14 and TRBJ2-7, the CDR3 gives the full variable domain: EAGVTQFPSHSVIEKGQTVTLRCDPISGHDNLYWYRRVMGKEIKFLLHFVKESKQDESGMPNNRFLAERTGGTYSTLKVQPAELEDSGVYFCASSAFSYEQYFGPGTRLTVT.

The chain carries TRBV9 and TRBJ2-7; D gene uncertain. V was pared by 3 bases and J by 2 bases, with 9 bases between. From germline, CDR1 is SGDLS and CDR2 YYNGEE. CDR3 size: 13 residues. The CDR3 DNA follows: TGTGCCAGCAGCGCTGGAGAGCCCTACGAGCAGTACTTC. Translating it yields CASSAGEPYEQYF.

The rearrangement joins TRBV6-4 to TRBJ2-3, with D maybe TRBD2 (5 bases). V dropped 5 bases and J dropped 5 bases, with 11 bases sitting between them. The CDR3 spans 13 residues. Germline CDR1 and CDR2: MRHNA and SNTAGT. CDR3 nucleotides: TGTGCCAGCAGTCCACTAGAAGGAGATACGCAGTATTTT. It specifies CASSPLEGDTQYF.

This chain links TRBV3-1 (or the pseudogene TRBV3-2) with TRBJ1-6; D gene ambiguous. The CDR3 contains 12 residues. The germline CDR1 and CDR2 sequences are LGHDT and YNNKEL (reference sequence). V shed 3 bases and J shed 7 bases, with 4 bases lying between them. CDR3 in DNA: TGTGCCAGCAGCCATAGGAATTCACCCCTCCACTTT. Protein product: CASSHRNSPLHF.